The 17 T cell receptor beta chains below all came from one sample that was sequenced in a study of T cells in localized non-small cell lung cancer. Sequencing was performed with immunoSEQ multiplex PCR; in TCRdb, only in-frame clones are kept and a portion is missing. The sample has 37,000 or so clones, over 80% seen once. Sequencing used peripheral blood, obtained before any cancer treatment. These receptors all stem from a woman aged 40-69 years with stage I lung adenocarcinoma.

This clone was counted once. V and J are TRBV11-2 and TRBJ2-7, with D maybe TRBD1 (5 bases). CDR1 is SGHAT and CDR2 is FQNNGV in the germline V gene. The CDR3 runs to 15 residues. Trimming took 1 base from V and 4 from J, leaving 14 bases between them. CDR3 residues: CASSLGAGYRYEQYF. The DNA of the CDR3 is TGTGCCAGCAGCTTAGGGGCAGGGTATAGGTACGAGCAGTACTTC.

The chain couples TRBV28 to TRBJ1-2; no definite D call. The CDR3 runs to 12 residues. The V gene lost 4 bases and the J gene lost 7 bases, with 10 bases spanning the gap. CDR1 is MDHEN, CDR2 SYDVKM, per germline. The CDR3 nucleotides are TGTGCCAGCAGTTCCGTAATTCTTGGCTACACCTTC. It encodes CASSSVILGYTF.

The chain employs TRBV4-2 and TRBJ2-3; D is undetermined. V lost 0 bases to trimming and J lost 0 bases, with 13 bases between them. Germline V CDR1 and CDR2: LGHNA, YNFKEQ. This CDR3 has 17 residues. DNA for the CDR3: TGTGCCAGCAGCCAAGAACTCGGGCAGGCTAGCACAGATACGCAGTATTTT. Protein sequence: CASSQELGQASTDTQYF.

The chain recombines TRBV29-1 with TRBJ2-7; 7 nucleotides align to TRBD1. Germline assignment: CDR1 SQVTM and CDR2 ANQGSEA. The CDR3 runs 14 residues. After removal of 2 bases from V and 1 base from J, the junction contained 5 bases not matched to a gene. Written as DNA, the CDR3 is TGCAGCGTTGAACGAGTGGACAGGTCCTACGAGCAGTACTTC. It yields the protein CSVERVDRSYEQYF.

This chain uses TRBV19 with TRBJ2-1; 11 positions match TRBD2. V dropped 4 bases and J dropped 3; count of bases not matched to a gene: 5. Germline CDR1 reads LNHDA; CDR2 reads SQIVND (reference sequence). The CDR3 is 16 amino acids. CDR3 loop: CASSRPLAGDYNEQFF. The DNA for the CDR3 is TGTGCCAGTAGTAGGCCACTAGCGGGAGACTACAATGAGCAGTTCTTC.

V usage is TRBV19 and J usage is TRBJ2-3; 7 bases map to TRBD2. Germline V gives CDR1 LNHDA, CDR2 SQIVND (reference sequence). With V trimmed by 2 bases and J by 3 bases, 2 bases remained unmatched. The CDR3 runs to 14 residues. CDR3: CASSIQGGTDTQYF. As DNA, the CDR3 is TGTGCCAGTAGTATACAGGGAGGGACAGATACGCAGTATTTT.

The rearrangement links TRBV7-2 to TRBJ1-5; D remains unclear. Germline V gene lookup returns CDR1 SGHTA and CDR2 FQGNSA. The CDR3 runs 13 residues. Trimming left V 5 bases short and J 5 bases short, with 10 bases between. Here the CDR3 DNA reads TGTGCCAGCAGCGCCCAAAGAGATCAGCCCCAGCATTTT. Translation gives CASSAQRDQPQHF.

This chain links TRBV30 with TRBJ2-2, with D possibly matching TRBD2 (5 bases). Germline lookup yields CDR1 GTSNPN and CDR2 SVGIG (reference sequence). The CDR3 is made up of 12 amino acids. The V and J ends lost 6 bases and 7 bases respectively, with 12 bases between them. The CDR3 protein is CACGEINGELFF. CDR3 in DNA: TGTGCCTGTGGGGAGATCAACGGGGAGCTGTTTTTT.

The chain carries TRBV5-4 and TRBJ2-3; 8 bases align to TRBD2. This CDR3 is built from 16 residues. From germline, CDR1 is SGHNT and CDR2 YYREEE (reference sequence). Trimming at V came to 0 bases and at J to 3 bases, leaving 6 bases not matched to a gene. The CDR3 nucleotides are TGTGCCAGCAGCTTGGCCACTAGCGGCCCTACAGATACGCAGTATTTT. Protein product: CASSLATSGPTDTQYF.

As DNA, the CDR3 is TGTGCCAGCAGTTTTTCGAGTGTCCAGGACCCTAGCGGGAGGCCGTACAATGAGCAGTTCTTC. This gives the protein CASSFSSVQDPSGRPYNEQFF. The V call is TRBV27, the J call TRBJ2-1; the match to TRBD2 covers 11 bases. Looked up from germline, CDR1 is MNHEY and CDR2 is SMNVEV (reference sequence). The trim removed 3 bases at V and 4 bases at J, leaving 20 bases unmatched. The CDR3 has 21 amino acids.

V and J are TRBV18 and TRBJ2-1; D perhaps matches TRBD2 (5 bases). There are 16 residues in the CDR3. Germline V gene sequence: CDR1 KGHSH, CDR2 LQKENI. The V end was cut by 4 bases, the J end by 7 bases, with 20 bases between. The CDR3 loop reads CASSLTPGLALNEQFF. The CDR3 nucleotides are TGTGCCAGCTCACTGACACCGGGTCTAGCTTTAAATGAGCAGTTCTTC. The full variable domain, rest sourced from reference TRBV18 and TRBJ2-1, is NAGVMQNPRHLVRRRGQEARLRCSPMKGHSHVYWYRQLPEEGLKFMVYLQKENIIDESGMPKERFSAEFPKEGPSILRIQQVVRGDSAAYFCASSLTPGLALNEQFFGPGTRLTVL.

Written as DNA, the CDR3 is TGCGCCAGCAGCCCGAGATCCCCCACTTTGGGGGGGGAGACCCAGTACTTC. Amino acids: CASSPRSPTLGGETQYF. The chain joins TRBV5-1 to TRBJ2-5; 7 bases are a match to TRBD2. CDR1 is SGHRS, CDR2 YFSETQ, per germline. V lost 4 bases, J lost 5 bases, and 17 bases stayed unmatched. The CDR3 has 17 amino acids.

The chain combines TRBV30 with TRBJ2-7; D may be TRBD1 (6 bases). The V gene's germline CDR1 is GTSNPN and CDR2 SVGIG (reference sequence). Trimming cost V 4 bases and J 5 bases, with 15 bases left between them. CDR3 length equals 13 residues. In nucleotides, the CDR3 is TGTGCCTGGAATGCACAGGGACGGGACGAGCAGTACTTC. This translates into CAWNAQGRDEQYF.

This chain joins TRBV2 and TRBJ1-2; D ambiguous. With 8 bases removed from V and 0 bases from J, the gap between germline ends came to 10 bases. The CDR3 covers 13 residues. Germline CDR1 is SNHLY and CDR2 is FYNNEI. The DNA of the CDR3 is TGTGCCAGCTCGACGGAAGCTAACTATGGCTACACCTTC. This translates into CASSTEANYGYTF. Looking up the rest from reference TRBV2 and TRBJ1-2 gives the full variable domain: EPEVTQTPSHQVTQMGQEVILRCVPISNHLYFYWYRQILGQKVEFLVSFYNNEISEKSEIFDDQFSVERPDGSNFTLKIRSTKLEDSAMYFCASSTEANYGYTFGSGTRLTVV.

The J gene is TRBJ1-5, the V gene TRBV10-2, with a possible D match to TRBD1 (5 bases). V was pared by 2 bases and J by 2 bases, with 13 bases between. CDR1 and CDR2 (germline): WSHSY, SAAADI. The CDR3 has 16 residues. CDR3 residues: CASSEGPRDGNQPQHF. DNA of the CDR3: TGCGCCAGCAGTGAGGGCCCGAGGGACGGCAATCAGCCCCAGCATTTT.

The V and J genes are TRBV6-6 and TRBJ1-1; tentatively, D is TRBD1 (5 bases). There are 14 residues in the CDR3. V was trimmed by 1 base and J by 1 base, leaving 7 bases between them. Germline V gene lookup returns CDR1 MNHNY and CDR2 SVGAGI (reference sequence). CDR3: CASSYWGKNTEAFF. The CDR3 region has the DNA TGTGCCAGCAGTTACTGGGGGAAGAACACTGAAGCTTTCTTT.

The V call is TRBV15, the J call TRBJ2-5, with D tentatively TRBD1 or TRBD2 (5 bases each). CDR1 and CDR2 from the germline V gene are LNHNV and YYDKDF (reference sequence). This CDR3 spans 15 amino acids. Deletions cut 3 bases from V and 3 bases from J, with 14 bases between. This CDR3 is CATSRGAGTEETQYF. The CDR3 DNA reads as TGTGCCACCAGCAGGGGCGCCGGGACGGAAGAGACCCAGTACTTC.